This T cell receptor (beta chain) was retrieved from a study of response to subunit inactivated influenza vaccine (dated by TCRdb to 2017 to 2018). For context, the study as a whole: Deep quantitative profiling of the T cell receptor repertoire was used in the study to follow responses to a trivalent subunit inactivated influenza vaccine.

What the research found in general, with its limitations: The authors proposed that each seasonal influenza vaccination may bring in only a limited number of new T cells.

Library generation was performed with RT-PCR. Sequencer: Illumina HiSeq 2500. TCRdb trimmed public reads at Q25 via fastp, called clones via MiXCR and kept in-frame beta chains. For every CDR3 protein sequence, its rows merge into one entry that carries the most common genes and DNA. This sample lists around 750,000 distinct CDR3 sequences; about 20% were detected once. 10% of the sample is taken by the ten largest. In regard to this clonotype: The antigen it binds to is not known. No quality values exist for individual bases; no much larger clone is one base distant.

The CDR3 starts with the cysteine, ends with the phenylalanine, and has 15 residues. Of the read, only the CDR3 DNA is kept; its 45 bases are in frame from base 1. After removal of 6 bases from V and 3 bases from J, the junction retains 7 bases not matched to a gene. CDR1 and CDR2 (SGHRS, YFSETQ) derive from the germline V gene. In this chain, TRBV5-1 is recombined with TRBJ2-2; a stretch of 8 junction bases matches TRBD1. The receptor's source is a man in his fifties or sixties who received an inactivated influenza vaccine. Donor details come from another sample of the same person, matched by shared clones. The starting material was PBMCs from blood, obtained about 5 days after vaccination. The sequence in DNA is TGCGCCAGCAACGATGACAGGGGTTACACCGGGGAGCTGTTTTTT. Its translation reads: CASNDDRGYTGELFF.